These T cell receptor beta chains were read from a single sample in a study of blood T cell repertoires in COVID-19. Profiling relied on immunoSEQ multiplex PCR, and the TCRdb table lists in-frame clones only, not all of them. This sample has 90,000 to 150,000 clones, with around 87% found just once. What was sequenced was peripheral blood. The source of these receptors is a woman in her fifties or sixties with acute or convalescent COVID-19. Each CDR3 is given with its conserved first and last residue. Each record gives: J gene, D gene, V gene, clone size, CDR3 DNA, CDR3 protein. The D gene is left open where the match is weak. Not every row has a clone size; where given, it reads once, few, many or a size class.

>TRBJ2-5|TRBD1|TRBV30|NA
TGTGCCTGGAGGGACAGGGAGGTAGGGTCAGAGACCCAGTACTTC
CAWRDREVGSETQYF
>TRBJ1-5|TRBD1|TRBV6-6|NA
TGTGCCAGCAGTCCAATTCGAGGACAGGCTAGGGATCAGCCCCAGCATTTT
CASSPIRGQARDQPQHF
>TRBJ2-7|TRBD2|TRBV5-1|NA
TGCGCCAGCAGCTTGGGTTCCACGAAAACTAGCGGGTCCTACGAGCAGTACTTC
CASSLGSTKTSGSYEQYF
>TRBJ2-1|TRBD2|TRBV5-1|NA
TGCGCCAGCAGGGGACTAGCGGAGGCCCAGCTCTTC
CASRGLAEAQLF
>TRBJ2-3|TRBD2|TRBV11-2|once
TGTGCCAGCAGCTTAGGAGGGACTACTAGCACAGATACGCAGTATTTT
CASSLGGTTSTDTQYF
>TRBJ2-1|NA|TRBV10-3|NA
TGTGCCAGCTACCGGGACAACTCCTACAATGAGCAGTTCTTC
CASYRDNSYNEQFF
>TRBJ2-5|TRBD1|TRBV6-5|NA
TGTGCCAGCAGACGGACAGGGGTTGGTCGGACCCAGTACTTC
CASRRTGVGRTQYF
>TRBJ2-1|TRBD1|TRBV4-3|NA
TGCGCCAGCAGCCCCCAGGGGGCTTCCTACAATGAGCAGTTCTTC
CASSPQGASYNEQFF
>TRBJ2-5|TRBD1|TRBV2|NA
TGTGCCAGCAGCTATACTCCGGGACAGCAAGAGACCCAGTACTTC
CASSYTPGQQETQYF
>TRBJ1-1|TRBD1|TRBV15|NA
TGTGCCACCAGCAGAGAAACAGGGGGAAGGAACACTGAAGCTTTCTTT
CATSRETGGRNTEAFF
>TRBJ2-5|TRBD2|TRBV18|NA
TGTGCCAGCTCACCGACTGTACTAGCGGGGGAAGAGACCCAGTACTTC
CASSPTVLAGEETQYF
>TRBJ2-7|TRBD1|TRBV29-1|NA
TGCAGCGTTTGGGGACAGGGGGCCCCCTACGAGCAGTACTTC
CSVWGQGAPYEQYF
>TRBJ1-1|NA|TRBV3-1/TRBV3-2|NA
TGTGCCAGCAGCCAAGATCTCGGGGTAGGCACTGAAGCTTTCTTT
CASSQDLGVGTEAFF
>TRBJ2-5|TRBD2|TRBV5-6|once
TGTGCCAGCAGCTTTCGGGGGGTGAGAAAAGAGACCCAGTACTTC
CASSFRGVRKETQYF
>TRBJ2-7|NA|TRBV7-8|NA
TGTGCCAGCACCCAAAGCCCCTACGAGCAGTACTTC
CASTQSPYEQYF
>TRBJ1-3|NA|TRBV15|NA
TGTGCCACCAGCAGAGGACAGAGCTCTGGAAACACCATATATTTT
CATSRGQSSGNTIYF
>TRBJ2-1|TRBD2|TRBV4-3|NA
TGCGCCAGCAGCGGCGTAGCGGGGGGCTCCCATAGCTCCTACAATGAGCAGTTCTTC
CASSGVAGGSHSSYNEQFF
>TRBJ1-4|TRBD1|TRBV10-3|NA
TGTGCCATCAGTACAGGGGGCGAGAGTGAAAAACTGTTTTTT
CAISTGGESEKLFF
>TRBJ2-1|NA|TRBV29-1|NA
TGCAGCGTCGGAGGGCTGGGGTGGACCTACAATGAGCAGTTCTTC
CSVGGLGWTYNEQFF
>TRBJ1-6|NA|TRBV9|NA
TGTGCCAGCAGCGTAGAACGGAATTCACCCCTCCACTTT
CASSVERNSPLHF
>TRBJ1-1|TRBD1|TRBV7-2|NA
TGTGCCAGCAGCTTATCAGGGGGATACACTGAAGCTTTCTTT
CASSLSGGYTEAFF
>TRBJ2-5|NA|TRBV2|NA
TGTGCCAGCAGTGTATCGAGGGCACAAGAGACCCAGTACTTC
CASSVSRAQETQYF
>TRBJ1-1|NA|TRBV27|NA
TGTGCCAGCAGTCGCCCGGGATTGGGTGACACTGAAGCTTTCTTT
CASSRPGLGDTEAFF
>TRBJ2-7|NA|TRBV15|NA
TGTGCCACCAGCAATCCAGAGAGGACAGCCTTCACAGAGCAGTACTTC
CATSNPERTAFTEQYF
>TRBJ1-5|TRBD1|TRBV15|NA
TGTGCCACCAGCAGAGAGTACCAGGGGGGCAATCAGCCCCAGCATTTT
CATSREYQGGNQPQHF
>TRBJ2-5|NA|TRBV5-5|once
TGTGCCAGCAGCCCGTCGTGGAGGATGGAGACCCAGTACTTC
CASSPSWRMETQYF
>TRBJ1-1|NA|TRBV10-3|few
TGTGCCATCACTTCTTCCGGGAACACTGAAGCTTTCTTT
CAITSSGNTEAFF
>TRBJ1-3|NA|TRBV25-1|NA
TGTGCCAGCAGCAAAATGTCTGGAAACACCATATATTTT
CASSKMSGNTIYF
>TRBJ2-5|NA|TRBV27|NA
TGTGCCAGCAGTTTAGTTGGCTCCTCGGAGACCCAGTACTTC
CASSLVGSSETQYF
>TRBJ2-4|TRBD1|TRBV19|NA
TGTGCCAGTAGTATTACAGGGGGCATGAACATTCAGTACTTC
CASSITGGMNIQYF
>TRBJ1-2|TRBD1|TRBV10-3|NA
TGTGCCATCAGTGTCGGACAGGGAGATGGCTACACCTTC
CAISVGQGDGYTF
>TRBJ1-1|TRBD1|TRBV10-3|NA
TGTGCCATCAGTGCGGGACAGGGGAAGGGGAACACTGAAGCTTTCTTT
CAISAGQGKGNTEAFF
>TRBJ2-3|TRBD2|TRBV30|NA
TGTGCCTGGAGGAGCGGGACCAGCGGAGATACGCAGTATTTT
CAWRSGTSGDTQYF
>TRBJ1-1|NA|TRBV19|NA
TGTGCCAGTAGTACGCAGGTAGGCACTGAAGCTTTCTTT
CASSTQVGTEAFF
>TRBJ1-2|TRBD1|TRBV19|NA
TGTGCCAGTAGTCCGGGACAGGGGAGGGGCTACACCTTC
CASSPGQGRGYTF
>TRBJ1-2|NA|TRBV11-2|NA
TGTGCCAGCAGCTTAGTTCCAGGGACTAACTATGGCTACACCTTC
CASSLVPGTNYGYTF
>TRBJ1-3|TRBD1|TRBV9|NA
TGTGCCAGCAGCGCTAGGACAGGGGGTACGGCTGGAAACACCATATATTTT
CASSARTGGTAGNTIYF
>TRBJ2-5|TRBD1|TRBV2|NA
TGTGCCAGCAGTCTTACTGGACAGGGCCAAGAGACCCAGTACTTC
CASSLTGQGQETQYF
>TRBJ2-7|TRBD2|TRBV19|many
TGTGCCACCGCTACCGGGACTAGCGGGGGGTTCTACGAGCAGTACTTC
CATATGTSGGFYEQYF
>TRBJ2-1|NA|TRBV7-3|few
TGTGCCAGCAGCACCTCCGGGAGATACAATGAGCAGTTCTTC
CASSTSGRYNEQFF
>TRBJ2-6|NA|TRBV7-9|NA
TGTGCTCCCTCTAACAGGGCTGGGGCCAACGTCCTGACTTTC
CAPSNRAGANVLTF
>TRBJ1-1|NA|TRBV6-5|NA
TGTGCCAGCAATCCTCTAGGGGCCGAAGCTTTCTTT
CASNPLGAEAFF
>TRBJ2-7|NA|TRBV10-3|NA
TGTGCCATCACAAGGGAGGGGGCCTACGAGCAGTACTTC
CAITREGAYEQYF
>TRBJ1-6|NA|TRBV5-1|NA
TGCGCCAGCACCCCGGTCCGGCTGCGGGATAATTCACCCCTCCACTTT
CASTPVRLRDNSPLHF
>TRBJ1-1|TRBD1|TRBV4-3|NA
TGCGCCAGCAGCCAATCCCAGGGGGCGCATACTGAAGCTTTCTTT
CASSQSQGAHTEAFF
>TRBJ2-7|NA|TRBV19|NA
TGTGCCAGTAGTATAGATTGGGAGGCCTACGAGCAGTACTTC
CASSIDWEAYEQYF
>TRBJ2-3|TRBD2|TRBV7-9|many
TGTGCCAGCAGCTTAACTAGCGGGGACACAGATACGCAGTATTTT
CASSLTSGDTDTQYF
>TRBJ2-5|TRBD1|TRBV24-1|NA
TGTGCCACCAGTGACGCCGGGACAGGGGACCAAGAGACCCAGTACTTC
CATSDAGTGDQETQYF
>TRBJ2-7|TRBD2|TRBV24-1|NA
TGTGCCACCAGTGATAATCAGGGCGGGAGGTACGAGCAGTACTTC
CATSDNQGGRYEQYF
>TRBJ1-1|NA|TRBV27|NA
TGTGCCAGTCGGCGTGGGCTAACAGACACTGAAGCTTTCTTT
CASRRGLTDTEAFF
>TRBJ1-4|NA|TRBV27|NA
TGTGCCAGCAGGACTCATACAGGGGAAAAACTGTTTTTT
CASRTHTGEKLFF
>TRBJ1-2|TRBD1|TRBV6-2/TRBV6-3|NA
TGTGCCAGCAGTTACTCGACGTCTCAGGGGGCCTATGGCTACACCTTC
CASSYSTSQGAYGYTF
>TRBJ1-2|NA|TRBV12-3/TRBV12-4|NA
TGTGCCAGCAGTTTAACAGACTATGGCTACACCTTC
CASSLTDYGYTF
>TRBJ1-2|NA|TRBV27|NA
TGTGCCAGCAGACTGAACAGGGCGGACTATGGCTACACCTTC
CASRLNRADYGYTF
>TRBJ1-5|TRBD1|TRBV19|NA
TGTGCCAGTAGTTTCACACTCGACAGGGCGCAGCCCCAGCATTTT
CASSFTLDRAQPQHF